This is a list of T cell receptor beta chains from one sample in a study of beta chain features in type 1 diabetes. Using immunoSEQ multiplex PCR, the repertoire was profiled, and TCRdb retains in-frame clones only, with some absent. The table lists roughly 150,000 clones, around 10% of them singletons. The sample consisted of central memory CD4+ T cells from blood. These receptors came from a man aged 25 to 40 with type 1 diabetes. CDR3s include the opening cysteine and the closing phenylalanine or tryptophan. The order of the fields is CDR3 length, J gene, V gene, clone size, D gene, CDR3 protein, CDR3 DNA. A D gene is named only where the DNA matches it firmly. Size is stated for part of the rows, as once, few or many counts, or as a class when the clone is expanded.

>16|TRBJ2-1|TRBV28|.|TRBD2
CASSWGGGPSYNEQFF
TGTGCCAGCAGTTGGGGGGGAGGGCCCTCCTACAATGAGCAGTTCTTC
>16|TRBJ2-1|TRBV4-1|many|TRBD2
CASSQGLAGGRNEQFF
TGCGCCAGCAGCCAAGGGCTAGCGGGAGGTAGGAATGAGCAGTTCTTC
>11|TRBJ1-1|TRBV30|few|.
CAWVKNTEAFF
TGTGCCTGGGTAAAGAACACTGAAGCTTTCTTT
>16|TRBJ2-3|TRBV30|few|.
CARRLPGFQSGYTQYF
TGTGCCAGAAGATTGCCGGGTTTTCAATCTGGGTATACGCAGTATTTT
>15|TRBJ2-1|TRBV7-2|.|TRBD2
CASSFGLAVYNEQFF
TGTGCCAGCAGCTTCGGTCTAGCGGTCTACAATGAGCAGTTCTTC
>16|TRBJ2-2|TRBV5-4|.|TRBD2
CASSGGRSRNTGELFF
TGTGCCAGCAGTGGCGGGAGGAGTCGAAACACCGGGGAGCTGTTTTTT
>15|TRBJ2-3|TRBV7-7|.|.
CASSPDGLSTDTQYF
TGTGCTAGCAGCCCGGACGGACTTAGCACAGATACGCAGTATTTT
>15|TRBJ2-7|TRBV28|few|TRBD1
CASSLPITGAYEQYF
TGTGCCAGCAGTTTACCAATCACAGGGGCCTACGAGCAGTACTTC
>15|TRBJ2-5|TRBV7-9|.|TRBD2
CASSLAASGRETQYF
TGTGCCAGCAGCTTAGCGGCTAGCGGGAGAGAGACCCAGTACTTC
>14|TRBJ2-2|TRBV7-3|.|TRBD1
CASSPQGVTGELFF
TGTGCCAGCAGCCCACAGGGGGTGACCGGGGAGCTGTTTTTT
>13|TRBJ2-1|TRBV5-1|.|.
CASSPVPRNEQFF
TGCGCCAGCAGCCCAGTGCCTCGAAATGAGCAGTTCTTC
>14|TRBJ2-5|TRBV5-1|.|.
CASSPAGLVETQYF
TGCGCCAGCAGCCCGGCGGGCCTTGTAGAGACCCAGTACTTC
>12|TRBJ1-1|TRBV6-1|few|.
CASSPTTVEAFF
TGTGCCAGCAGTCCGACTACAGTCGAAGCTTTCTTT
>16|TRBJ1-2|TRBV13|few|TRBD1
CASSSPRDRANYGYTF
TGTGCCAGCAGCTCGCCTCGGGACAGAGCTAACTATGGCTACACCTTC
>11|TRBJ2-1|TRBV7-2|few|.
CASSQSGIQFF
TGTGCCAGCAGCCAATCCGGGATCCAGTTCTTC
>14|TRBJ1-2|TRBV2|.|TRBD1
CASRAGTARYGYTF
TGTGCCAGCAGGGCCGGGACAGCCCGGTATGGCTACACCTTC
>16|TRBJ2-6|TRBV11-2|.|TRBD1
CASSRGQPSGANVLTF
TGTGCCAGCAGCCGGGGACAGCCCTCTGGGGCCAACGTCCTGACTTTC
>15|TRBJ2-1|TRBV19|few|TRBD2
CASSSGRAPNNEQFF
TGTGCCAGTAGTAGCGGGAGGGCCCCCAACAATGAGCAGTTCTTC
>13|TRBJ1-1|TRBV9|few|.
CASSVDSVQRAFF
TGTGCCAGCAGCGTAGATTCAGTCCAACGCGCTTTCTTT
>15|TRBJ2-3|TRBV6-6|.|TRBD2
CASTSTSGNPDTQYF
TGTGCCAGCACGTCAACTAGCGGGAATCCAGATACGCAGTATTTT
>15|TRBJ1-5|TRBV2|.|.
CASRAGQTGNQPQHF
TGTGCCAGCAGAGCCGGACAGACAGGCAATCAGCCCCAGCATTTT
>16|TRBJ2-1|TRBV27|few|TRBD2
CASTTGNGGRNGEQFF
TGTGCCAGCACCACAGGGAATGGCGGGAGGAACGGTGAGCAGTTCTTC
>13|TRBJ2-3|TRBV30|few|.
CAWSSGPTDTQYF
TGTGCCTGGAGTAGCGGACCAACAGATACGCAGTATTTT
>15|TRBJ2-1|TRBV7-9|.|TRBD2
CASSLSGSGSNEQFF
TGTGCCAGCAGCTTAAGCGGGAGTGGATCGAATGAGCAGTTCTTC
>19|TRBJ2-1|TRBV7-8|few|TRBD2
CASSLVWVPSGTSGNEQFF
TGTGCCAGCAGCTTAGTATGGGTTCCGTCCGGGACTAGCGGGAATGAGCAGTTCTTC
>15|TRBJ2-7|TRBV4-2|few|.
CASSQASVVGREQYF
TGTGCCAGCAGCCAAGCTAGCGTTGTGGGGCGCGAGCAGTACTTC
>15|TRBJ2-7|TRBV28|.|TRBD1
CASRGPGTGVYEQYF
TGTGCCAGCAGGGGTCCCGGGACAGGGGTCTACGAGCAGTACTTC
>16|TRBJ2-1|TRBV5-1|.|TRBD2
CASSLAPAGAGNEQFF
TGCGCCAGCAGCTTGGCCCCAGCGGGAGCGGGCAATGAGCAGTTCTTC
>15|TRBJ2-1|TRBV5-4|.|TRBD2
CASSRGLAGGPGQFF
TGTGCCAGCAGCCGGGGACTAGCGGGAGGGCCTGGGCAGTTCTTC
>14|TRBJ2-5|TRBV4-2|few|.
CASSQDSRQETQYF
TGTGCCAGCAGCCAAGATTCCAGACAAGAGACCCAGTACTTC
>14|TRBJ2-7|TRBV7-9|few|TRBD2
CASSLVAGGTEQYF
TGTGCCAGCAGCCTAGTGGCGGGAGGGACCGAGCAGTACTTC
>11|TRBJ1-2|TRBV20-1|few|.
CSAHSNYGYTF
TGCAGTGCTCATTCTAACTATGGCTACACCTTC
>13|TRBJ2-3|TRBV7-9|few|TRBD1
CASSLQGADTQYF
TGTGCCAGCAGCTTACAGGGGGCAGATACGCAGTATTTT
>13|TRBJ2-5|TRBV10-3|.|.
CATQTTSMETQYF
TGTGCCACTCAAACGACTAGTATGGAGACCCAGTACTTC
>14|TRBJ2-1|TRBV28|.|.
CASKDSAGRDEQFF
TGTGCCAGCAAGGATAGCGCAGGCCGTGATGAGCAGTTCTTC
>13|TRBJ1-5|TRBV19|.|.
CATRQSSNQPQHF
TGTGCCACCAGACAGTCTAGCAATCAGCCCCAGCATTTT
>17|TRBJ2-1|TRBV10-3|.|TRBD2
CAISEGLAGGSYNEQFF
TGTGCCATCAGTGAGGGACTAGCGGGAGGCTCCTACAATGAGCAGTTCTTC
>16|TRBJ2-6|TRBV28|many|.
CASSFAGMSGANVLTF
TGTGCCAGCAGTTTCGCGGGGATGTCTGGGGCCAACGTCCTGACTTTC
>14|TRBJ1-5|TRBV28|.|.
CASSLPHGNQPQHF
TGTGCCAGCAGTTTACCCCATGGCAATCAGCCCCAGCATTTT
>15|TRBJ1-1|TRBV5-4|few|TRBD1
CASRPGTGGGTEAFF
TGTGCCAGCAGACCCGGGACAGGGGGAGGCACTGAAGCTTTCTTT
>13|TRBJ1-2|TRBV29-1|.|.
CSVPDSAAATYTF
TGCAGCGTTCCGGACTCGGCGGCCGCAACATACACCTTC
>15|TRBJ2-5|TRBV5-1|.|TRBD1
CASRSGTGGAETQYF
TGCGCCAGCAGATCCGGGACAGGGGGCGCGGAGACCCAGTACTTC
>11|TRBJ2-5|TRBV6-5|few|.
CASSFKETQYF
TGTGCCAGCAGTTTTAAAGAGACCCAGTACTTC
>14|TRBJ2-2|TRBV7-2|few|TRBD2
CASSYNSGSGELFF
TGTGCCAGCAGCTACAATAGCGGGAGCGGGGAGCTGTTTTTT
>14|TRBJ1-4|TRBV5-4|.|TRBD1
CASSWTGGAEKLFF
TGTGCCAGCAGCTGGACAGGGGGCGCGGAAAAACTGTTTTTT
>13|TRBJ2-5|TRBV10-1|.|.
CASSVERRETQYF
TGCGCCAGCAGTGTAGAACGCCGGGAGACCCAGTACTTC
>16|TRBJ2-1|TRBV5-1|few|TRBD2
CASGSGSSPSYNEQFF
TGCGCCAGCGGCAGCGGGAGCTCTCCGTCCTACAATGAGCAGTTCTTC
>15|TRBJ2-7|TRBV11-2|few|.
CASSLRRPPGYEQYF
TGTGCCAGCAGCTTAAGGAGACCGCCTGGCTACGAGCAGTACTTC
>15|TRBJ2-1|TRBV2|.|.
CASSKYVSSYNEQFF
TGTGCCAGCAGCAAATATGTCAGCTCCTACAATGAGCAGTTCTTC
>15|TRBJ2-7|TRBV6-6|.|.
CASSSTGLSSYEQYF
TGTGCCAGCAGTTCCACAGGGTTGAGCTCCTACGAGCAGTACTTC
>18|TRBJ2-7|TRBV28|.|.
CASSRASPSSAVSYEQYF
TGTGCCAGCAGTCGTGCGTCACCATCTAGCGCGGTCTCCTACGAGCAGTACTTC
>15|TRBJ2-5|TRBV6-6|few|TRBD1
CASSAGTGRTETQYF
TGTGCCAGCAGTGCCGGGACAGGGAGGACAGAGACCCAGTACTTC
>17|TRBJ2-7|TRBV28|few|TRBD2
CASSTGTSGRNSYEQYF
TGTGCCAGCAGTACCGGGACTAGCGGTAGAAACTCCTACGAGCAGTACTTC
>13|TRBJ2-1|TRBV5-1|few|.
CASSSVLDNEQFF
TGCGCCAGCAGCTCGGTACTGGACAATGAGCAGTTCTTC
>19|TRBJ2-3|TRBV9|few|TRBD2
CASSNPRESSGRSTDTQYF
TGTGCCAGCAGCAACCCCCGAGAGAGTAGCGGGAGGAGCACAGATACGCAGTATTTT
>16|TRBJ2-2|TRBV7-6|.|TRBD1
CASTTGTGGNTGELFF
TGTGCCAGCACCACCGGGACAGGGGGGAATACCGGGGAGCTGTTTTTT
>15|TRBJ2-5|TRBV11-3|few|TRBD2
CASSLEGLAGETQYF
TGTGCCAGCAGCTTAGAGGGTCTAGCGGGAGAGACCCAGTACTTC